This T cell receptor (beta chain) emerged from a study of Ad26.COV2.S vaccination and SARS-CoV-2 variants. For the study at large: Ad26.COV2.S was injected intramuscularly once or twice, 56 days apart. Study-wide findings and caveats: Total T cell responses were possibly underestimated by TCR breadth and depth analyses. Ad26.COV2.S recipients had broader spike-specific TCRs (P = 0.0014). It was found that vaccine and placebo recipients had similar non-spike TCR breadth.

Notes on this clone: Antigen specificity is unknown.

Treatment described: some 20 received Ad26.COV2.S at low or high dose, single or two shots; several received placebo; per-sample allocation not given. Sample collection was performed on day 63 after the first vaccine or placebo injection. TCRdb's table, derived via immunoSEQ multiplex PCR, lists solely in-frame clones and lacks some. The sample has hundreds of thousands of clones, about 89% seen once. The sample consisted of peripheral blood, taken in a trial of Ad26.COV2.S vaccine versus placebo. This TCR came from a person between 18 and 59 years old who received the Ad26.COV2.S COVID-19 vaccine or a placebo.

CDR3 in amino acids: CASSQVNSFYGYTF. CDR3 bases: TGTGCCAGCAGCCAAGTTAACTCTTTTTATGGCTACACCTTC. This chain uses TRBV3-1 (or the pseudogene TRBV3-2) with TRBJ1-2; D not certain. Trimming removed 1 base from V and 5 bases from J, with 11 bases in between. The length of the CDR3 is 14 residues. Germline V CDR1 and CDR2: LGHDT, YNNKEL (reference sequence).